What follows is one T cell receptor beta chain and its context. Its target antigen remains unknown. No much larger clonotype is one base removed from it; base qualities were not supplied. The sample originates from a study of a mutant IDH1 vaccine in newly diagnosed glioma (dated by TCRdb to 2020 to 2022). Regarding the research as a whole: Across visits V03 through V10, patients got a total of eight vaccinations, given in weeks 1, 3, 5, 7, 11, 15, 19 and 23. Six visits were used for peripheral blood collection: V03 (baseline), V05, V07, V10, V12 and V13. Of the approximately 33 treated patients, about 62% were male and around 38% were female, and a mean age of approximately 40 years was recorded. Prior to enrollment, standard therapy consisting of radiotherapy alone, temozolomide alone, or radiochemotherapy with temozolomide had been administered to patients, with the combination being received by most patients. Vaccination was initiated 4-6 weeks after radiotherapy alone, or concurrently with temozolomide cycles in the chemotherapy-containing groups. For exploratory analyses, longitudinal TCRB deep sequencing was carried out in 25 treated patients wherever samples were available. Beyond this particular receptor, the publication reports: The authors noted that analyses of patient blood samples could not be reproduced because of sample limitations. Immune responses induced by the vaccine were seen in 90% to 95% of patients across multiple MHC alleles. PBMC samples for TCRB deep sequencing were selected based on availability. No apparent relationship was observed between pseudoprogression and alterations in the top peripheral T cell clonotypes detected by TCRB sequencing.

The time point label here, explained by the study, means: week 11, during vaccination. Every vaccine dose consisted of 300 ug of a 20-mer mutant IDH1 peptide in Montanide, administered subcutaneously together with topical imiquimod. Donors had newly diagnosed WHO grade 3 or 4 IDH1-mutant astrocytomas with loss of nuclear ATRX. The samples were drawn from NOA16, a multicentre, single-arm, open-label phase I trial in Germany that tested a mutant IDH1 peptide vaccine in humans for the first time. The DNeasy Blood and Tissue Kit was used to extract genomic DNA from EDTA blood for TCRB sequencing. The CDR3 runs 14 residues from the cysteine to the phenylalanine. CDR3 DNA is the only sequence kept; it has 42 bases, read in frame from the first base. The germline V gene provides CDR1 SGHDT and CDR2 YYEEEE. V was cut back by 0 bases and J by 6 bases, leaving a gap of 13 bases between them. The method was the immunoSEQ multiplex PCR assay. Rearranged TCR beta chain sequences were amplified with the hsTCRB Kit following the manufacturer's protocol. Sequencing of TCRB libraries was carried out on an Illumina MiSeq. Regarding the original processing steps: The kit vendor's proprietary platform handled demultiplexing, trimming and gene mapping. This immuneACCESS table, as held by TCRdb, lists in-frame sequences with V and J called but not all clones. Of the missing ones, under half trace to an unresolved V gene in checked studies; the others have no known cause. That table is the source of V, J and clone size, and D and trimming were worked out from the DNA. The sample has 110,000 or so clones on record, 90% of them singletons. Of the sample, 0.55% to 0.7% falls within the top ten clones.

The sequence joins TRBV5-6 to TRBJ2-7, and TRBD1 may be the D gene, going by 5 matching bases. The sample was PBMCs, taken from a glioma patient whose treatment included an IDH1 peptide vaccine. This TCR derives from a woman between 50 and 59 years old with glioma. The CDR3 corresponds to CASSLGAGFLEQYF. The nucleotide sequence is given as TGTGCCAGCAGCTTGGGAGCAGGGTTTCTCGAGCAGTACTTC.